This T cell receptor beta chain is drawn from a study of molecular identifiers for immune sequencing clone quantification. The germline V gene has CDR1 SNHLY and CDR2 FYNNEI. The CDR3 is 9 amino acids. Deletions cut 10 bases from V and 3 bases from J, with 3 bases between. As previously described, bulk TCR libraries were made using listed TCR primers. TCRdb independently ran MiXCR on the PCR reads; one entry per CDR3 protein. The sample includes 80,000 to 130,000 distinct CDR3 sequences, about 35% of them seen just once. The chain employs TRBV2 and TRBJ2-5; no clear D. The sequence came from a human donor in good health. Some libraries in this study had Jurkat cell RNA spiked in. The specimen was naive CD8+ T cells from blood, with Jurkat cell RNA spiked in. Subset here: FACS-sorted CD8+CD4-CCR7+CD45RA+ naive T cells. The DNA for the CDR3 is TGTGCCACAAAAGAGACCCAGTACTTC. Encoded protein: CATKETQYF.